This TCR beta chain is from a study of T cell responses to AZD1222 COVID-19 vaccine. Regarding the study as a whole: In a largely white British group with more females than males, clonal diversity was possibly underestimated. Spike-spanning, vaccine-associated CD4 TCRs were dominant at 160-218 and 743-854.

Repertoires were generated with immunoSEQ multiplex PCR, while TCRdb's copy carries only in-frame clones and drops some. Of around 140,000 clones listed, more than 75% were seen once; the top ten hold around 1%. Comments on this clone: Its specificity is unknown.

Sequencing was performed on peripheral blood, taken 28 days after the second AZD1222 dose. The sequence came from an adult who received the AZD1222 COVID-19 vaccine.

In DNA form, the CDR3 reads TGTGCCAGTCAAGGCAAGGCTAATGAAAAACTGTTTTTT. Translating gives CASQGKANEKLFF. This chain joins TRBV9 and TRBJ1-4; D is unclear. Germline CDR1 SGDLS, CDR2 YYNGEE. Trimming took 8 bases from V and 3 from J, leaving 11 bases between them. The CDR3 runs to 13 residues.